This is a list of T cell receptor beta chains from one sample in a study of response to subunit inactivated influenza vaccine. MiXCR, run by TCRdb on the RT-PCR reads, gives a single entry per CDR3 protein. The sample shows around 520,000 distinct CDR3 sequences, around 25% of them seen only once. The sequencing used CD4+ T cells sorted from PBMCs, collected less than 6 days after vaccination. All receptors come from a man in his fifties who received an inactivated influenza vaccine. Each CDR3 is given with its conserved first and last residue. Fields, in order: V gene, J gene, clone size, D gene, CDR3 DNA, CDR3 protein. The D gene is left open where the match is weak. Clone size is shown for a subset of rows, as once, few, many or a class of expanded clone.

V: TRBV20-1; J: TRBJ2-1; size: few; D: TRBD2; DNA: TGCAGTGCTAGAGACCCCTTAGGCGGGAGGGGCTGGAATGAGCAGTTCTTC; CDR3: CSARDPLGGRGWNEQFF
V: TRBV9; J: TRBJ2-3; size: few; D: NA; DNA: TGTGCCAGCAGAAGCCCCGTTTCAGATACGCAGTATTTT; CDR3: CASRSPVSDTQYF
V: TRBV20-1; J: TRBJ1-1; size: NA; D: NA; DNA: TGCAGTGCTAGTGGGAACACGAACACTGAAGCTTTCTTT; CDR3: CSASGNTNTEAFF
V: TRBV7-2; J: TRBJ2-5; size: NA; D: NA; DNA: TGTGCCAGCAGCCGGACAGTCCGGGAGACCCAGTACTTC; CDR3: CASSRTVRETQYF
V: TRBV5-5; J: TRBJ2-6; size: NA; D: NA; DNA: TGTGCCAGCGCCTGGCGGGACGGTGCCCTTTCTGGGGCCAACGTCCTGACTTTC; CDR3: CASAWRDGALSGANVLTF
V: TRBV6-2/TRBV6-3; J: TRBJ2-1; size: few; D: NA; DNA: TGTGCCAGCAGTTATCTTACCTCCAATGAGCAGTTCTTC; CDR3: CASSYLTSNEQFF
V: TRBV15; J: TRBJ1-2; size: NA; D: TRBD1; DNA: TGTGCCACCAGCAGGGACAGGGGAGGATTCTATGGCTACACCTTC; CDR3: CATSRDRGGFYGYTF
V: TRBV12-3/TRBV12-4; J: TRBJ1-2; size: few; D: NA; DNA: TGTGCCAGCACCAGAGGCTATGGCTACACCTTC; CDR3: CASTRGYGYTF
V: TRBV7-8; J: TRBJ2-7; size: NA; D: TRBD2; DNA: TGTGCCAGCAGCTTAGATTTAGGACTAGGTTCCTACGAGCAGTACTTC; CDR3: CASSLDLGLGSYEQYF
V: TRBV11-1; J: TRBJ2-3; size: NA; D: TRBD2; DNA: TGTGCCAGCAGCTTAGGCTCTGCGCAGGCCGGGACTAGCGGGCCGAAAACAGATACGCAGTATTTT; CDR3: CASSLGSAQAGTSGPKTDTQYF
V: TRBV20-1; J: TRBJ1-2; size: NA; D: NA; DNA: TGCAGTGCTATGGCCCCCGGGGGCAGCTATGGCTACACCTTC; CDR3: CSAMAPGGSYGYTF
V: TRBV7-8; J: TRBJ2-3; size: few; D: TRBD2; DNA: TGTGCCAGCAGCACCCAGGGGTTTAGCGGGAGAAACACAGATACGCAGTATTTT; CDR3: CASSTQGFSGRNTDTQYF
V: TRBV20-1; J: TRBJ2-6; size: NA; D: NA; DNA: TGCAGTGCTAGATCCCAGGGGTTAGGGGCCAACGTCCTGACTTTC; CDR3: CSARSQGLGANVLTF
V: TRBV7-3; J: TRBJ1-5; size: few; D: TRBD1; DNA: TGTGCCAGCAGCGAACGAGACAGGGGGCAGAGTAGCAATCAGCCCCAGCATTTT; CDR3: CASSERDRGQSSNQPQHF
V: TRBV7-2; J: TRBJ1-1; size: NA; D: NA; DNA: TGTGCCAGCAGCCCCCCGTCGAACACTGAAGCTTTCTTT; CDR3: CASSPPSNTEAFF
V: TRBV2; J: TRBJ2-1; size: NA; D: NA; DNA: TGTGCCAGCAGTACGGACAACTACAATGAGCAGTTCTTC; CDR3: CASSTDNYNEQFF
V: TRBV27; J: TRBJ1-5; size: few; D: NA; DNA: TGTGCCAGCAGTTTCAGGGGATGGGGTCAGCCCCAGCATTTT; CDR3: CASSFRGWGQPQHF
V: TRBV12-3/TRBV12-4; J: TRBJ2-1; size: NA; D: NA; DNA: TGTGCCAGCAGTTTCCCGCGCGGGCGGTCGAGCTCCTACAATGAGCAGTTCTTC; CDR3: CASSFPRGRSSSYNEQFF
V: TRBV20-1; J: TRBJ2-5; size: few; D: TRBD1; DNA: TGCAGTGCTAGAGATTCCAGGGGGCAAAGGATACCCAGGGAGACCCAGTACTTC; CDR3: CSARDSRGQRIPRETQYF
V: TRBV5-6; J: TRBJ1-1; size: few; D: NA; DNA: TGTGCCAGCAGCTTGTCTCCGGGAGTGAACACTGAAGCTTTCTTT; CDR3: CASSLSPGVNTEAFF
V: TRBV5-1; J: TRBJ1-6; size: NA; D: NA; DNA: TGCGCCAGCAGCACGGCGGGGGAAGCTTATAATTCACCCCTCCACTTT; CDR3: CASSTAGEAYNSPLHF
V: TRBV12-3/TRBV12-4; J: TRBJ1-4; size: NA; D: NA; DNA: TGTGCCAGCAGCAAACAGGGTTTTGCAACTAATGAAAAACTGTTTTTT; CDR3: CASSKQGFATNEKLFF
V: TRBV24-1; J: TRBJ2-3; size: NA; D: NA; DNA: TGTGCCACCAGTGATTTTAAAAGTTCCTATTATAGCACAGATACGCAGTATTTT; CDR3: CATSDFKSSYYSTDTQYF
V: TRBV29-1; J: TRBJ1-2; size: few; D: NA; DNA: TGCAGCGTGTGGGCTGCTAACTATGGCTACACCTTC; CDR3: CSVWAANYGYTF
V: TRBV7-2; J: TRBJ1-4; size: few; D: NA; DNA: TGTGCCAGCAGCCTCTCAGGCGCGGGAGGCGAAAAACTGTTTTTT; CDR3: CASSLSGAGGEKLFF
V: TRBV13; J: TRBJ2-3; size: few; D: TRBD2; DNA: TGTGCCAGCAGCTTCGGACTAGCGGGGGGTCATACGCAGTATTTT; CDR3: CASSFGLAGGHTQYF
V: TRBV20-1; J: TRBJ2-7; size: NA; D: NA; DNA: TGCAGTGCTATGGACTGGATCTCCTACGAGCAGTACTTC; CDR3: CSAMDWISYEQYF
V: TRBV27; J: TRBJ1-6; size: few; D: NA; DNA: TGTGCCAGCAGTTTATTGGGCAGGGTGAGGTCACCCCTCCACTTT; CDR3: CASSLLGRVRSPLHF
V: TRBV7-6; J: TRBJ2-1; size: few; D: TRBD1; DNA: TGTGCCAGCAGCCCGCGGGACAGGGCTCGTAATGAGCAGTTCTTC; CDR3: CASSPRDRARNEQFF
V: TRBV6-4; J: TRBJ2-1; size: NA; D: TRBD2; DNA: TGTGCCAGCAGTAAACTAGCGGGGGACAATGAGCAGTTCTTC; CDR3: CASSKLAGDNEQFF
V: TRBV19; J: TRBJ1-2; size: NA; D: NA; DNA: TGTGCCAGTAGTATAGGAGCCGGGCCCCAATCCGGCGGCTACACCTTC; CDR3: CASSIGAGPQSGGYTF
V: TRBV20-1; J: TRBJ2-2; size: NA; D: TRBD1; DNA: TGCAGTGCTAACAGGGGCCACACCGGGGAGCTGTTTTTT; CDR3: CSANRGHTGELFF
V: TRBV5-1; J: TRBJ2-1; size: NA; D: NA; DNA: TGCGCCAGCAGGGGTACGAGCTCCTACAATGAGCAGTTCTTC; CDR3: CASRGTSSYNEQFF
V: TRBV20-1; J: TRBJ2-1; size: NA; D: TRBD2; DNA: TGCAGTGCTAGCACTAGCGGCTACAATGAGCAGTTCTTC; CDR3: CSASTSGYNEQFF
V: TRBV7-2; J: TRBJ2-5; size: NA; D: TRBD1; DNA: TGTGCCAGCAGTTGGACAGGGAAAGAGACCCAGTACTTC; CDR3: CASSWTGKETQYF
V: TRBV7-2; J: TRBJ2-5; size: few; D: NA; DNA: TGTGCCAGCAGCTTAGCGTACGGGGGATTGGAGACCCAGTACTTC; CDR3: CASSLAYGGLETQYF
V: TRBV20-1; J: TRBJ1-3; size: few; D: NA; DNA: TGCAGTGCTAGAGATCCGGTCGGGGGGCGAGGAGGAAACACCATATATTTT; CDR3: CSARDPVGGRGGNTIYF
V: TRBV28; J: TRBJ2-1; size: NA; D: NA; DNA: TGTGCCAGCAGTGCGCCCGGGACTTACAATGAGCAGTTCTTC; CDR3: CASSAPGTYNEQFF
V: TRBV20-1; J: TRBJ2-7; size: NA; D: NA; DNA: TGCAGTGCTCCGTTATCAAGGAGCTCCTACGAGCAGTACTTC; CDR3: CSAPLSRSSYEQYF
V: TRBV11-2; J: TRBJ2-6; size: NA; D: NA; DNA: TGTGCCAGCACCACAATCGGGGGGCGCGCTGGGGCCAACGTCCTGACTTTC; CDR3: CASTTIGGRAGANVLTF
V: TRBV18; J: TRBJ2-7; size: few; D: NA; DNA: TGTGCCAGCTCACTTAGGAAAGCCCCCTCAGAGCAGTACTTC; CDR3: CASSLRKAPSEQYF
V: TRBV29-1; J: TRBJ2-2; size: many; D: NA; DNA: TGCAGCGTACAGGACACCGGGGAGCTGTTTTTT; CDR3: CSVQDTGELFF
V: TRBV9; J: TRBJ2-1; size: NA; D: NA; DNA: TGTGCCAGCAGCGTAATTCCGGGTGGGACCTCCTACAATGAGCAGTTCTTC; CDR3: CASSVIPGGTSYNEQFF
V: TRBV20-1; J: TRBJ2-5; size: few; D: NA; DNA: TGCAGTGCTAGGTCCCCCCCAGGAGAGACCCAGTACTTC; CDR3: CSARSPPGETQYF
V: TRBV7-2; J: TRBJ2-3; size: few; D: TRBD2; DNA: TGTGCCAGCAGCTTAGACCTAGCGGTGACTTGGGATACGCAGTATTTT; CDR3: CASSLDLAVTWDTQYF
V: TRBV12-3/TRBV12-4; J: TRBJ2-3; size: NA; D: NA; DNA: TGTGCCAGCAGTTTAGTCAAAGGGCGGGGAAGCACAGATACGCAGTATTTT; CDR3: CASSLVKGRGSTDTQYF
V: TRBV20-1; J: TRBJ2-1; size: NA; D: NA; DNA: TGCAGTGCTAGAAAACTAGCAGCGTCAAAGCAGTTCTTC; CDR3: CSARKLAASKQFF
V: TRBV4-3; J: TRBJ1-6; size: NA; D: NA; DNA: TGCGCCAGCAGCGAGAGATCCTATAATTCACCCCTCCACTTT; CDR3: CASSERSYNSPLHF
V: TRBV11-2; J: TRBJ2-1; size: few; D: NA; DNA: TGTGCCAGCAGCTTAGGACAGACGCGCGTGGAGCAGTTCTTC; CDR3: CASSLGQTRVEQFF
V: TRBV6-2/TRBV6-3; J: TRBJ2-2; size: NA; D: TRBD2; DNA: TGTGCCACCGGACTAGCGGGGACGAACACCGGGGAGCTGTTTTTT; CDR3: CATGLAGTNTGELFF
V: TRBV20-1; J: TRBJ1-1; size: NA; D: TRBD1; DNA: TGCAGTGCGACGCAGGGGGCAAGGGGGAACACTGAAGCTTTCTTT; CDR3: CSATQGARGNTEAFF
V: TRBV29-1; J: TRBJ2-3; size: few; D: NA; DNA: TGCAGCGTTGGGAGAGGCAGTAGCACAGATACGCAGTATTTT; CDR3: CSVGRGSSTDTQYF
V: TRBV27; J: TRBJ2-7; size: few; D: TRBD2; DNA: TGTGCCAGCAGTAAGACTAGCGGGAGGGACTACGAGCAGTACTTC; CDR3: CASSKTSGRDYEQYF
V: TRBV2; J: TRBJ2-7; size: NA; D: NA; DNA: TGTGCCAGCGGTGCGGGCTATGGTCGGTACTTC; CDR3: CASGAGYGRYF
V: TRBV5-5; J: TRBJ2-1; size: many; D: NA; DNA: TGTGCCAGCAGCTTGACAGATTCCTACAATGAGCAGTTCTTC; CDR3: CASSLTDSYNEQFF
V: TRBV28; J: TRBJ2-5; size: few; D: TRBD2; DNA: TGTGCCAGCAGTTCCAGATATAGCGGGAGCCAAGAGACCCAGTACTTC; CDR3: CASSSRYSGSQETQYF